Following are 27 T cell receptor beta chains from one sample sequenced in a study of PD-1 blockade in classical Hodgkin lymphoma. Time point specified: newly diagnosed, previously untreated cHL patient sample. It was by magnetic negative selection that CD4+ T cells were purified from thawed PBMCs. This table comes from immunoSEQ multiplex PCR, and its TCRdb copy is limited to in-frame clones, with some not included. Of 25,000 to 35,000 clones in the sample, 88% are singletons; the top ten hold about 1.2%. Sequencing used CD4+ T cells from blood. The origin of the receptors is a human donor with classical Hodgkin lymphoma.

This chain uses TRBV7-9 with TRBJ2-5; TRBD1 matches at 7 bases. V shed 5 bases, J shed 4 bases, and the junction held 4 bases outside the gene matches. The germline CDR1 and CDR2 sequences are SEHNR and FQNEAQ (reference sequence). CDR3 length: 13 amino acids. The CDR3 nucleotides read TGTGCCAGCAGCAAGACAGGGTTAGAGACCCAGTACTTC. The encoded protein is CASSKTGLETQYF.

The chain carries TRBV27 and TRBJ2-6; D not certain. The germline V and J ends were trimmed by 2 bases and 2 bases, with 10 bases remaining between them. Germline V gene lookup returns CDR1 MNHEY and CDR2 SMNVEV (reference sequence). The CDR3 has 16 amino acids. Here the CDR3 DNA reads TGTGCCAGCAGTTTAAAGTACCCTCCTGGGGCCAACGTCCTGACTTTC. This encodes CASSLKYPPGANVLTF.

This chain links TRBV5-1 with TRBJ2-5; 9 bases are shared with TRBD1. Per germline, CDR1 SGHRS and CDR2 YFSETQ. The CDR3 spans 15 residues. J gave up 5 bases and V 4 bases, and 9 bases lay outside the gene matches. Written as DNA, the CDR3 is TGCGCCAGCAGCCCTACCGGGACAGGGCTCGAGACCCAGTACTTC. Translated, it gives CASSPTGTGLETQYF.

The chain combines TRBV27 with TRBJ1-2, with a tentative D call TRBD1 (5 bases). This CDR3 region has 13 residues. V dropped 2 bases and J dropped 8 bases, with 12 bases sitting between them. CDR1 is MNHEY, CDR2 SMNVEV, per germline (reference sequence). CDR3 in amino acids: CASSLTGPTGYTF. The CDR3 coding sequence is TGTGCCAGCAGTTTAACGGGACCCACGGGCTACACCTTC.

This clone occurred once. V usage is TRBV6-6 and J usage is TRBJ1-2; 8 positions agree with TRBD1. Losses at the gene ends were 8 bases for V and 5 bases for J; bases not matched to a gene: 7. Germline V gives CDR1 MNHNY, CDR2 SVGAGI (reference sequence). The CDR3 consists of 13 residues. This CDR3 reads CASGPTGEYGYTF. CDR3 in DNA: TGTGCCAGCGGCCCGACAGGGGAATATGGCTACACCTTC.

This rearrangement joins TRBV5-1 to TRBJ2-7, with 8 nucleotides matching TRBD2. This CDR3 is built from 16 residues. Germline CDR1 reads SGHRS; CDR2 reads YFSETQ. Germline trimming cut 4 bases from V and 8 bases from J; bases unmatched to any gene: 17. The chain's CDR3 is CASSARAGGDLHKQYV. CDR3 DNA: TGCGCCAGCAGCGCGCGGGCGGGAGGAGATCTACACAAGCAGTACGTC.

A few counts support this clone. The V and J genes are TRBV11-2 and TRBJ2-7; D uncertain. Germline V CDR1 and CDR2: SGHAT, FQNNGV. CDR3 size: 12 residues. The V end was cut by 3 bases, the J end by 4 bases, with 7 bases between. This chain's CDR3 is CASSLGLYEQYV. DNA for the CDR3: TGTGCCAGCAGCTTGGGGTTGTACGAGCAGTACGTC.

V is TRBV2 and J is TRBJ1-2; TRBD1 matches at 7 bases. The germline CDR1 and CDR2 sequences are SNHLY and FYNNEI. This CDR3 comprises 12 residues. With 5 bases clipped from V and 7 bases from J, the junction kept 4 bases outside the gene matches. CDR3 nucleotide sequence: TGTGCCAGCAGTTCGACAGGGTCTGGCTACACCTTC. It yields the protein CASSSTGSGYTF. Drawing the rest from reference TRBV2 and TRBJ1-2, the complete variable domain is EPEVTQTPSHQVTQMGQEVILRCVPISNHLYFYWYRQILGQKVEFLVSFYNNEISEKSEIFDDQFSVERPDGSNFTLKIRSTKLEDSAMYFCASSSTGSGYTFGSGTRLTVV.

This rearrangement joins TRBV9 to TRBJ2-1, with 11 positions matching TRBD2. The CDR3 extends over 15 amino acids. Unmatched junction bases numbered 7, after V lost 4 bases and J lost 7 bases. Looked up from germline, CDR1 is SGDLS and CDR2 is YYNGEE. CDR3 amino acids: CASSTTSGSINEQFF. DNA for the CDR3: TGTGCCAGCAGCACCACTAGCGGGAGTATAAATGAGCAGTTCTTC.

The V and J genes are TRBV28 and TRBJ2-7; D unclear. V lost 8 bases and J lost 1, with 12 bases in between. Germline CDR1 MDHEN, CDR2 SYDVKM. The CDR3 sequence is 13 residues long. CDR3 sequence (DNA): TGTGCCAGCTCAGCCCCCCCGTCCTACGAGCAGTACTTC. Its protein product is CASSAPPSYEQYF.

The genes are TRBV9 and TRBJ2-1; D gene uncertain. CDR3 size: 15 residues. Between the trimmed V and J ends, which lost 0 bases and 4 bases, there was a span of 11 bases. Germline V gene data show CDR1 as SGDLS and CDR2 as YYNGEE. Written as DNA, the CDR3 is TGTGCCAGCAGCGTAGAGTCTACTACTTACAATGAGCAGTTCTTC. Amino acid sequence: CASSVESTTYNEQFF.

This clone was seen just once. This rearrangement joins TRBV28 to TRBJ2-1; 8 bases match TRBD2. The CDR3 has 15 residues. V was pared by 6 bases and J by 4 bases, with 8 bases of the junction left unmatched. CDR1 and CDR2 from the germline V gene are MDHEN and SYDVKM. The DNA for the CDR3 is TGTGCCAGCAGGATGACGCGGGGGGCATACAATGAGCAGTTCTTC. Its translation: CASRMTRGAYNEQFF. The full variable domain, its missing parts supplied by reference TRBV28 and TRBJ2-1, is DVKVTQSSRYLVKRTGEKVFLECVQDMDHENMFWYRQDPGLGLRLIYFSYDVKMKEKGDIPEGYSVSREKKERFSLILESASTNQTSMYLCASRMTRGAYNEQFFGPGTRLTVL.

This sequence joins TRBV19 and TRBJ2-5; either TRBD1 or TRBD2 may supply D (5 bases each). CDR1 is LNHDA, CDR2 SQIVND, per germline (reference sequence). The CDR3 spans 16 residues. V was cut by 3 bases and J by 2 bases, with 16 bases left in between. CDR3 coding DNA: TGTGCCAGTAGTATGCCGAGGGGAAGCACACAAGAGACCCAGTACTTC. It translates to CASSMPRGSTQETQYF.

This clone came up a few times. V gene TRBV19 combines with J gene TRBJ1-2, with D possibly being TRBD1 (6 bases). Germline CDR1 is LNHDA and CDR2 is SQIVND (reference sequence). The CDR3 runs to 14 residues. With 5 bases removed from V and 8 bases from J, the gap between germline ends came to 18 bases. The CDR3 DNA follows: TGTGCCAGTAGTCTCTTACAGGGATCTGAGGGCTACACCTTC. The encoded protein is CASSLLQGSEGYTF.

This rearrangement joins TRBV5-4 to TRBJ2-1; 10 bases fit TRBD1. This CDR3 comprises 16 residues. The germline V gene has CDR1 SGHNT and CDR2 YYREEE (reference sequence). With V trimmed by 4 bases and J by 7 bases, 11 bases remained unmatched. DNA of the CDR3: TGTGCCAGCAGCACAAAAGACAGGGGGCGTATGAATGAGCAGTTCTTC. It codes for CASSTKDRGRMNEQFF.

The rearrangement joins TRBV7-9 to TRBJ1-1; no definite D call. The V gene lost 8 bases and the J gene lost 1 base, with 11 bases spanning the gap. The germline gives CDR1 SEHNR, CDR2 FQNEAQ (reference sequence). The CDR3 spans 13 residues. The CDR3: CASLGMGNTEAFF. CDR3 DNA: TGTGCCAGCTTAGGGATGGGGAACACTGAAGCTTTCTTT. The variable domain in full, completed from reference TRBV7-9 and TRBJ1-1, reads DTGVSQNPRHKITKRGQNVTFRCDPISEHNRLYWYRQTLGQGPEFLTYFQNEAQLEKSRLLSDRFSAERPKGSFSTLEIQRTEQGDSAMYLCASLGMGNTEAFFGQGTRLTVV.

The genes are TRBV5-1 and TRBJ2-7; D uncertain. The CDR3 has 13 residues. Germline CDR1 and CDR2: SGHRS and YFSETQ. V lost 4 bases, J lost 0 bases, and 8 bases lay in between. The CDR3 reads CASSPPSSYEQYF. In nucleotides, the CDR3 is TGCGCCAGCAGCCCGCCGAGCTCCTACGAGCAGTACTTC. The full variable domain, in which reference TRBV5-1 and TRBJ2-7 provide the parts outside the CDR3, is KAGVTQTPRYLIKTRGQQVTLSCSPISGHRSVSWYQQTPGQGLQFLFEYFSETQRNKGNFPGRFSGRQFSNSRSEMNVSTLELGDSALYLCASSPPSSYEQYFGPGTRLTVT.

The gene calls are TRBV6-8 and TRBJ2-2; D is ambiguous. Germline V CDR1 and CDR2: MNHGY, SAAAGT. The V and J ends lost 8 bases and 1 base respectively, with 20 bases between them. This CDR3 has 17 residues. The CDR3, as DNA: TGTGCCAGCCGACCCTTACTACCTACCGGGAACACCGGGGAGCTGTTTTTT. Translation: CASRPLLPTGNTGELFF.

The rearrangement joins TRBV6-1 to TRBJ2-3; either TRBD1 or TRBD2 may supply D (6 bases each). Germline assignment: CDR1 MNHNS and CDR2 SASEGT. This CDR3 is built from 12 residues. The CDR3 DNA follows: TGTGGGGGGGCGGCCCTGGCAGATACGCAGTATTTT. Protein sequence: CGGAALADTQYF.

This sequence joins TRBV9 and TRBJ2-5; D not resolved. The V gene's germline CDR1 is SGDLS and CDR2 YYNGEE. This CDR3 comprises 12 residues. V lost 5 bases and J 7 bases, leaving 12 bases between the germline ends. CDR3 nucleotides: TGTGCCAGCAGTCGACCCCCTGGGACCCAGTACTTC. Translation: CASSRPPGTQYF.

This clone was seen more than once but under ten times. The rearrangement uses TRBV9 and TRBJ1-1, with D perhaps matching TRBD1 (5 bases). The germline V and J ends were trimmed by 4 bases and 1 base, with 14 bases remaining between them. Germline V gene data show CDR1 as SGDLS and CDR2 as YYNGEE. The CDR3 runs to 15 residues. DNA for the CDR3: TGTGCCAGCAGCCCCCGGACGAGGGGGAACACTGAAGCTTTCTTT. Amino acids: CASSPRTRGNTEAFF. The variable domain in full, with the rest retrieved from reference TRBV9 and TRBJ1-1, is DSGVTQTPKHLITATGQRVTLRCSPRSGDLSVYWYQQSLDQGLQFLIQYYNGEERAKGNILERFSAQQFPDLHSELNLSSLELGDSALYFCASSPRTRGNTEAFFGQGTRLTVV.

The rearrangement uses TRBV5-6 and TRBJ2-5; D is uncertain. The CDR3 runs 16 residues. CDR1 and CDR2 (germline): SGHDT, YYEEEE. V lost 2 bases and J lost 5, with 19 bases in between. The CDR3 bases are TGTGCCAGCAGCTTTATTGGGTTAGACCGGGTGGAGACCCAGTACTTC. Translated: CASSFIGLDRVETQYF.

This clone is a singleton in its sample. The CDR3, as DNA: TGTGCCAGCAGACTAGCGGGATTGGCCAAAAACATTCAGTACTTC. It translates to CASRLAGLAKNIQYF. This chain links TRBV11-2 with TRBJ2-4, with 10 bases fitting TRBD2. The V segment lost 6 bases and the J segment 1 base; nucleotides outside the gene matches: 3. CDR1 is SGHAT, CDR2 FQNNGV, per germline. CDR3 length equals 15 residues. The full variable domain, in which reference TRBV11-2 and TRBJ2-4 provide the parts outside the CDR3, is EAGVAQSPRYKIIEKRQSVAFWCNPISGHATLYWYQQILGQGPKLLIQFQNNGVVDDSQLPKDRFSAERLKGVDSTLKIQPAKLEDSAVYLCASRLAGLAKNIQYFGAGTRLSVL.

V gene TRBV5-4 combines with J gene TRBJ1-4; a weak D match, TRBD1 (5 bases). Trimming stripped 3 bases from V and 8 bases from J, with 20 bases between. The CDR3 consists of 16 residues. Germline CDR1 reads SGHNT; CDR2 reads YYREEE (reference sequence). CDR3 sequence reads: CASSSSWQGPGEKLFF. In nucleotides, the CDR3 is TGTGCCAGCAGCTCATCATGGCAGGGACCGGGAGAAAAACTGTTTTTT. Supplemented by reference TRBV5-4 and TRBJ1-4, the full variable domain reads ETGVTQSPTHLIKTRGQQVTLRCSSQSGHNTVSWYQQALGQGPQFIFQYYREEENGRGNFPPRFSGLQFPNYSSELNVNALELDDSALYLCASSSSWQGPGEKLFFGSGTQLSVL.

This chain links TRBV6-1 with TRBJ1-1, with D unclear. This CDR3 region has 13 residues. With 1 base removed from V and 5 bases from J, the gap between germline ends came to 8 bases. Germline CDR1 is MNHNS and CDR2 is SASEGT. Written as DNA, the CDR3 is TGTGCCAGCAGTGAAGACCGTAGGACTGAAGCTTTCTTT. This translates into CASSEDRRTEAFF.

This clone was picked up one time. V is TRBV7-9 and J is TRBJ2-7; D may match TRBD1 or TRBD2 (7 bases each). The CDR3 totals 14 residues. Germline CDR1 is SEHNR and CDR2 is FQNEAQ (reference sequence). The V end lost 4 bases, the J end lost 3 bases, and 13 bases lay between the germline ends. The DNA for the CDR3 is TGTGCCAGCAGCTCGACAGGGAGGGTCTACGAGCAGTACTTC. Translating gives CASSSTGRVYEQYF. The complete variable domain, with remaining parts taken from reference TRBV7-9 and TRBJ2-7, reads DTGVSQNPRHKITKRGQNVTFRCDPISEHNRLYWYRQTLGQGPEFLTYFQNEAQLEKSRLLSDRFSAERPKGSFSTLEIQRTEQGDSAMYLCASSSTGRVYEQYFGPGTRLTVT.

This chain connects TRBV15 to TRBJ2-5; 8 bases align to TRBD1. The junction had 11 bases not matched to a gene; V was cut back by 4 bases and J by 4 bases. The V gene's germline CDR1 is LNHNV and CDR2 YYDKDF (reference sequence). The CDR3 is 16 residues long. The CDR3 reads CATSINPGQGRETQYF. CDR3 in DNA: TGTGCCACCAGCATTAACCCCGGACAGGGAAGAGAGACCCAGTACTTC.